Listed here are 28 T cell receptor beta chains from one sample, sequenced in a study of blood T cell repertoires in COVID-19. Sequencing used immunoSEQ multiplex PCR; TCRdb keeps in-frame clones, though not all of them. This repertoire shows under 350,000 clones, 90% found once; its top ten account for around 2.6%. Source material: PBMCs or T cells enriched from blood (not recorded which). The source of these receptors is a man aged 55 to 70 who had recovered from COVID-19.

This sequence joins TRBV11-1 and TRBJ1-1; possible D gene TRBD1, 5 bases. The germline CDR1 and CDR2 sequences are SGHAT and FQDESV (reference sequence). The CDR3 is 14 amino acids. V shed 4 bases and J shed 4 bases, with 13 bases lying between them. CDR3 bases: TGTGCCAGCAGCTCCAGGGTACTTGGCACTGAAGCTTTCTTT. Protein product: CASSSRVLGTEAFF.

The table lists this clone with a count of one. The CDR3 coding sequence is TGTGCCACCGCGGGACTAGCGGACTGGGACGGGACAGATACGCAGTATTTT. Translated: CATAGLADWDGTDTQYF. The chain joins TRBV10-3 to TRBJ2-3, with TRBD2 matching over 11 bases. Trimming took 10 bases from V and 3 from J; bases not matched to a gene: 15. The CDR3 is 17 residues long. CDR1 is ENHRY, CDR2 SYGVKD, per germline.

This rearrangement joins TRBV30 to TRBJ2-1; D gene unclear. Trimming shortened V by 0 bases and J by 5 bases, and 8 bases separated the two germline ends. The CDR3 is 13 amino acids. From germline, CDR1 is GTSNPN and CDR2 SVGIG (reference sequence). The DNA for the CDR3 is TGTGCCTGGAGTGTTTTAGCTAACAATGAGCAGTTCTTC. Its translation is CAWSVLANNEQFF.

J is TRBJ1-1 and V is TRBV5-5; a possible D gene is TRBD1 (6 bases). Germline values: CDR1 SGHKS, CDR2 YYEKEE (reference sequence). The CDR3 consists of 14 residues. Trimming took off 5 bases at V and 1 base at J, with 12 bases between the two ends. The CDR3 here is CASSFGQSNTEAFF. The CDR3, as DNA: TGTGCCAGCAGTTTCGGACAGTCGAACACTGAAGCTTTCTTT.

CDR3 in amino acids: CASSLARGPEAFF. DNA for the CDR3: TGTGCCAGCAGCTTAGCTAGAGGGCCAGAAGCTTTCTTT. This sequence joins TRBV7-9 and TRBJ1-1; no firm D call. Per germline, CDR1 SEHNR and CDR2 FQNEAQ (reference sequence). CDR3 length: 13 residues. V was cut by 0 bases and J by 8 bases, with 10 bases left in between.

The chain couples TRBV7-3 to TRBJ2-1, with TRBD2 as a possible D gene (5 bases). V was shortened by 6 bases and J by 6 bases, with 9 bases between the two germline ends. Germline CDR1 reads SGHTA; CDR2 reads FQGTGA. The CDR3 runs 12 residues. CDR3 bases: TGTGCCAGCAGGGGAGCCTCCAATGAGCAGTTCTTC. Its translation is CASRGASNEQFF.

The CDR3 is CASSATTGPETQYF. CDR3 bases: TGTGCCAGCAGCGCCACGACAGGGCCAGAGACCCAGTACTTC. The gene calls are TRBV2 and TRBJ2-5, with 7 bases identical to TRBD1. The CDR3 runs 14 residues. Germline CDR1 is SNHLY and CDR2 is FYNNEI. V lost 6 bases, J lost 4 bases, and 8 bases stayed unmatched. Full variable domain (rest looked up from reference TRBV2 and TRBJ2-5): EPEVTQTPSHQVTQMGQEVILRCVPISNHLYFYWYRQILGQKVEFLVSFYNNEISEKSEIFDDQFSVERPDGSNFTLKIRSTKLEDSAMYFCASSATTGPETQYFGPGTRLLVL.

The J gene is TRBJ2-1, the V gene TRBV4-3; 7 bases align to TRBD1. The germline CDR1 and CDR2 sequences are LGHNA and YSLEER. V was pared by 1 base and J by 2 bases, with 5 bases of the junction left unmatched. The CDR3 totals 16 residues. CDR3 sequence: CASSQATGITYNEQFF. The CDR3 bases are TGCGCCAGCAGCCAAGCGACAGGGATCACCTACAATGAGCAGTTCTTC.

The V gene is TRBV7-9, the J gene TRBJ1-6, with D hard to call. Trimming took off 1 base at V and 0 bases at J, with 7 bases between the two ends. The CDR3 sequence is 16 residues long. Germline CDR1 and CDR2: SEHNR and FQNEAQ (reference sequence). The CDR3 coding sequence is TGTGCCAGCAGCTTAGAGCTGAGCTCCTATAATTCACCCCTCCACTTT. Translating gives CASSLELSSYNSPLHF.

This chain joins TRBV18 and TRBJ1-1, with a tentative D call TRBD1 (5 bases). V was pared by 3 bases and J by 3 bases, with 17 bases between. From germline, CDR1 is KGHSH and CDR2 LQKENI. This CDR3 comprises 16 residues. The CDR3 DNA is TGTGCCAGCTCACCTACAGGACGTGGGTGGGACACTGAAGCTTTCTTT. Translation gives CASSPTGRGWDTEAFF.

The chain carries TRBV19 and TRBJ2-1, with 9 positions matching TRBD2. The CDR3 covers 17 residues. J lost 5 bases, V lost 2 bases, and 10 bases had no gene match. Per germline, CDR1 LNHDA and CDR2 SQIVND (reference sequence). CDR3: CASSISSGSSLNNEQFF. The CDR3 nucleotides are TGTGCCAGTAGTATAAGTAGCGGGAGTTCGTTAAACAATGAGCAGTTCTTC. Full variable domain (rest looked up from reference TRBV19 and TRBJ2-1): DGGITQSPKYLFRKEGQNVTLSCEQNLNHDAMYWYRQDPGQGLRLIYYSQIVNDFQKGDIAEGYSVSREKKESFPLTVTSAQKNPTAFYLCASSISSGSSLNNEQFFGPGTRLTVL.

The chain joins TRBV2 to TRBJ2-1; TRBD1 matches at 11 bases. V gave up 4 bases and J gave up 7 bases; unmatched junction bases: 0. There are 13 residues in the CDR3. Germline CDR1 reads SNHLY; CDR2 reads FYNNEI. CDR3 nucleotide sequence: TGTGCCAGCAGTGGGGACAGGGGGAATGAGCAGTTCTTC. Protein sequence: CASSGDRGNEQFF.

The chain joins TRBV19 to TRBJ1-5; TRBD1 is a possible D gene (5 bases). Trimming removed 6 bases at V and 9 bases at J, with 15 bases between. Germline V gives CDR1 LNHDA, CDR2 SQIVND (reference sequence). The CDR3 length is 13 residues. CDR3 DNA: TGTGCCAGTAGCCTCAGGGTACAGGCGCCCCAGCATTTT. It codes for CASSLRVQAPQHF.

CDR3 DNA sequence: TGTGCCAGCAGATCTAACGGGGGTTTGGGCGAAAAACTGTTTTTT. It translates to CASRSNGGLGEKLFF. The V gene is TRBV7-2, the J gene TRBJ1-4, with D possibly TRBD1 on 5 matching bases. V was cut by 6 bases and J by 8 bases, with 19 bases left in between. The CDR3 has 15 residues. Germline V lookup: CDR1 SGHTA, CDR2 FQGNSA.

This clone occurred once. V usage is TRBV4-1 and J usage is TRBJ2-4; 15 nucleotides agree with TRBD2. Losses at the gene ends were 1 base for V and 6 bases for J; bases not matched to a gene: 7. The CDR3 covers 18 residues. Per germline, CDR1 MGHRA and CDR2 YSYEKL. CDR3 sequence (DNA): TGCGCCAGCAGCCAAGCTGGACTAGCGGGAGGGCGCGGAAACATTCAGTACTTC. Translation gives CASSQAGLAGGRGNIQYF.

The chain couples TRBV4-1 to TRBJ2-3, with 8 bases matching TRBD2. This CDR3 is 16 amino acids long. The V segment lost 1 base and the J segment 2 bases; nucleotides outside the gene matches: 5. Germline CDR1 is MGHRA and CDR2 is YSYEKL. CDR3 sequence reads: CASSQVPGLVTDTQYF. CDR3 nucleotide sequence: TGCGCCAGCAGCCAAGTGCCGGGACTAGTCACAGATACGCAGTATTTT.

The chain's CDR3 is CASRVGTGRYQPQHF. CDR3 DNA sequence: TGTGCCAGTAGAGTAGGGACAGGGCGTTATCAGCCCCAGCATTTT. The J gene is TRBJ1-5, the V gene TRBV19; TRBD1 matches 9 bases. The CDR3 is made up of 15 amino acids. Germline V lookup: CDR1 LNHDA, CDR2 SQIVND (reference sequence). V was clipped by 6 bases and J by 5 bases; unmatched bases: 8.

The chain has TRBV7-2 and TRBJ2-7; a weak D match, TRBD2 (6 bases). Germline V CDR1 and CDR2: SGHTA, FQGNSA. Trimming took off 1 base at V and 1 base at J, with 11 bases between the two ends. The CDR3 is 15 residues long. The DNA for the CDR3 is TGTGCCAGCAGCTTAGGGCTAGCGTGGTCCTACGAGCAGTACTTC. Residues: CASSLGLAWSYEQYF.

This rearrangement joins TRBV5-1 to TRBJ2-1, with 9 nucleotides matching TRBD2. V dropped 4 bases and J dropped 7; count of bases not matched to a gene: 12. The CDR3 length is 16 residues. Looked up from germline, CDR1 is SGHRS and CDR2 is YFSETQ. In DNA form, the CDR3 reads TGCGCCAGCAGCCAGGTTGTAGCGGGAGCGGGTAATGAGCAGTTCTTC. Amino acid sequence: CASSQVVAGAGNEQFF.

The chain couples TRBV5-1 to TRBJ2-1, with 7 bases lining up with TRBD1. Germline V gene sequence: CDR1 SGHRS, CDR2 YFSETQ. Germline trimming cut 1 base from V and 12 bases from J; bases unmatched to any gene: 10. The CDR3 is made up of 14 amino acids. The CDR3 spells CASSLRVDRAGQFF. DNA of the CDR3: TGCGCCAGCAGCTTGAGGGTTGACAGGGCAGGGCAGTTCTTC.

The gene calls are TRBV3-1 (or the pseudogene TRBV3-2) and TRBJ2-5; a weak D match, TRBD1 (5 bases). This CDR3 has 13 residues. Germline values: CDR1 LGHDT, CDR2 YNNKEL (reference sequence). Trimming pared 0 bases from V and 12 bases from J, leaving 14 bases between. DNA for the CDR3: TGTGCCAGCAGCCAAGAGAAGATTGGGGCAGAGTACTTC. Protein: CASSQEKIGAEYF.

The chain employs TRBV27 and TRBJ1-1; TRBD1 might be the D (5 bases). The V and J ends lost 5 bases and 7 bases respectively, with 17 bases between them. CDR1 is MNHEY, CDR2 SMNVEV, per germline (reference sequence). This CDR3 is built from 14 residues. CDR3 coding DNA: TGTGCCAGCAGTCCCGGGGGTCCGGCGAGTGAAGCTTTCTTT. It specifies CASSPGGPASEAFF.

This clone was observed once. The chain is built from TRBV29-1 and TRBJ2-1, with 10 bases matching TRBD2. This CDR3 has 15 amino acids. CDR1 SQVTM and CDR2 ANQGSEA come from the germline V gene. Trimming at V came to 6 bases and at J to 2 bases, leaving 7 bases not matched to a gene. The CDR3 nucleotides are TGCAGCGTAGGGGTGGGACTAGCGACCTACAATGAGCAGTTCTTC. Translated, it gives CSVGVGLATYNEQFF.

CDR3 sequence (DNA): TGTGCCAGCAGCTTGGGGGACAGGGGGCTTTCACCCCTCCACTTT. Translation gives CASSLGDRGLSPLHF. The chain couples TRBV5-4 to TRBJ1-6, with 12 bases that match TRBD1. CDR1 and CDR2 from the germline V gene are SGHNT and YYREEE (reference sequence). The CDR3 is made up of 15 amino acids. V shed 0 bases and J 9 bases; nucleotides not matched to a gene: 1.

The CDR3: CASTGRPWSNQPQHF. CDR3 coding DNA: TGTGCCAGCACAGGCCGACCTTGGAGCAATCAGCCCCAGCATTTT. The gene calls are TRBV2 and TRBJ1-5; D is unclear. Germline assignment: CDR1 SNHLY and CDR2 FYNNEI. This CDR3 is 15 amino acids long. V lost 7 bases, J lost 1 base, and 14 bases lay in between.

The rearrangement uses TRBV6-2 or TRBV6-3 and TRBJ2-5; tentatively, D is TRBD1 (5 bases). Germline V gene lookup returns CDR1 MNHEY and CDR2 SVGEGT. CDR3 size: 14 residues. Trimming took off 2 bases at V and 6 bases at J, with 13 bases between the two ends. The CDR3: CASSYGQGVKTQYF. The DNA of the CDR3 is TGTGCCAGCAGTTACGGTCAGGGTGTGAAGACCCAGTACTTC.

The genes are TRBV5-1 and TRBJ2-2; no clear D gene. The germline V gene encodes CDR1 SGHRS and CDR2 YFSETQ. The CDR3 is 14 amino acids. The germline V and J ends were trimmed by 2 bases and 7 bases, with 12 bases remaining between them. This chain's CDR3 is CASSFNGPGGELFF. The CDR3 region has the DNA TGCGCCAGCAGCTTTAACGGTCCGGGCGGGGAGCTGTTTTTT. Full variable domain (missing parts from reference TRBV5-1 and TRBJ2-2): KAGVTQTPRYLIKTRGQQVTLSCSPISGHRSVSWYQQTPGQGLQFLFEYFSETQRNKGNFPGRFSGRQFSNSRSEMNVSTLELGDSALYLCASSFNGPGGELFFGEGSRLTVL.

This sequence joins TRBV19 and TRBJ2-7, with 7 bases that match TRBD2. The germline V gene has CDR1 LNHDA and CDR2 SQIVND (reference sequence). V gave up 3 bases and J gave up 3 bases; unmatched junction bases: 5. The CDR3 contains 14 residues. In DNA, the CDR3 is TGTGCCAGTAGTATCTCCCGGGGGGACTACGAGCAGTACTTC. It codes for CASSISRGDYEQYF.